Detailed here is one T cell receptor beta chain. Its antigen target is currently unknown. One base away there is no much larger clone; base qualities are not given. The CDR3 covers 15 residues, taking in both the cysteine and the phenylalanine. Solely the CDR3 DNA is kept, with 45 bases framed from the first base. The CDR1 and CDR2 encoded by the germline V gene are SGHVS and FNYEAQ. The library was obtained by 5' RACE. Sequenced on an Illumina HiSeq 2500. A second about 7 to 12 cycle PCR used a sample-barcoded 5' primer and a J-beta primer mix. A template-switch 5' adaptor carrying 12 random nucleotides introduced a unique molecular identifier onto each TCR beta cDNA molecule. Each sample yielded at least 3 million CDR3-containing paired-end reads. First-strand cDNA synthesis was performed from all RNA using the Mint cDNA synthesis kit, with priming by a TRBC-specific oligonucleotide. All cDNA was treated with uracil-DNA glycosylase and then went through a first 18-cycle PCR with the universal primers M1SS and BC2_uni_R. The study's own analysis went as follows. Each sample was normalized by randomly selecting 1 million high-quality reads, each carrying a distinct molecular identifier. Reads sharing molecular identifiers were discarded rather than binned into consensus sequences. MiTCR, set to a Q25 quality threshold and the strictest error-elimination algorithm, was used for CDR3 identification, clonotype clustering and error correction. A nonparametric unseen species model with Euler transformation was used to estimate a lower bound on total TCR beta diversity. The raw public reads went through TCRdb reprocessing: fastp at Q25, MiXCR clone calling, in-frame beta chains kept. Each CDR3 protein gets just one entry, which takes the most common genes and DNA from the rows behind it. The V and J calls here are based on TCRdb, not the publication. The sample table shows over 750,000 distinct CDR3 sequences, and 25% are seen once. More than 8.5% of the sample is held by the ten biggest clonotypes.

This record comes from a study of blood T cells in healthy people across ages (dated by TCRdb to between 2015 and 2016). With regard to the full study: Template switching captured roughly one uniquely barcoded TCR beta cDNA molecule per two T cells in model experiments. Using deep sequencing normalized with unique cDNA molecular identifiers, the study measured how TCR beta repertoire diversity changes with age. The donors were split into four age groups: young (average around 15 years), middle-aged (around 37), aged (roughly 60) and long-lived (roughly 88). Using the same blood draw, the study looked at two additional independent replicas of 1 million unique cDNA reads for two donors, one aged 18 to 30 and the other aged 80 or older. Study-wide findings and limitations: Estimates of total diversity based on one million sequenced T cells were considered lower bounds and underestimates. Because the CMV infection status of the donors was unknown, age-related changes in expanded clonotypes may potentially have been confounded. There was a strong correlation between observed TCR beta diversity and the percentage of naive T cells measured by flow cytometry. Since profiling was done on bulk unsorted PBMCs, naive and antigen-experienced compartments could not be conclusively compared. Compared with the aged group, the long-lived group had more naive CD4+ T cells, fewer expanded clones and increased TCR diversity, a pattern suggesting age selection. As age increased, observed TCR beta diversity per million T cells dropped in a roughly linear way, and a significant reduction was already evident by age 40.

Donors were roughly 40 systemically healthy Caucasian individuals from Russia aged roughly 6 to 90 years. Each donor gave around 9.9 milliliters of peripheral blood, collected into EDTA-treated Vacutainer tubes. Ficoll-Paque density-gradient centrifugation was used to isolate PBMCs, with at least 7 million per sample. Total RNA, at least 6 micrograms per sample, was extracted from PBMCs with Trizol reagent. The percentages of naive CD45RAhigh/CD27high T cells were determined by flow cytometry on a PBMC aliquot from every donor. The data also belong to a second study, concerning T cells of mothers and their children. As that second paper reports: Nine systemically healthy Caucasian individuals served as donors, namely three mothers together with their six children. cDNA synthesis used all of the extracted RNA, with 1.5 ug of RNA in each 15 ul reaction. In the second PCR, sample barcodes and 2-4 random nucleotides were introduced via the M1S primer. Over 9.5 million TCR beta CDR3 reads were obtained for each mother, and some 3 million reads were obtained for each child. In both related and unrelated pairs, thymic selection shapes the output of TCR recombination in a similar way, with inherited differences having only a minor effect. Normalized repertoire overlap in related mother-child pairs was always slightly higher than in unrelated mother-child pairs, but the difference was never significant. No persistent microchimeric T cell clones were found, with a detection sensitivity of around 100 clones per million clonotypes. In the study, deep NGS was used to compare the TCR beta repertoires of mothers and children, and features distinguishing related mother-child pairs from unrelated individuals were sought. The mean age was roughly 40 +/- 4 years for the mothers and roughly 11 +/- 4 years for the children. After adapter ligation was performed with NEBNext reagents, the libraries were sequenced on an Illumina HiSeq 2000 with 100+100 nt paired-end reads. To avoid cross-contamination, the mother libraries and the child libraries were prepared a month apart and sequenced in separate runs. Between about 500,000 and 2,100,000 distinct TCR beta clonotypes were identified per donor. Naive TCR beta clonotypes were estimated from low-frequency clonotypes matched to each donor's FACS-determined naive share, without sorting.

The receptor was isolated from a boy younger than 18 in good health. What was sequenced was blood. Recombination joined TRBV7-6 with TRBJ2-5, with 10 central nucleotides matching TRBD2. The J call may be in error: the DNA end matches TRBJ2-1 better. The nucleotide sequence is given as TGTGCCAGCAGCTTAGCAGCGGGAGGGCCGCATGAGCAGTTCTTC. Its product reads: CASSLAAGGPHEQFF.